A selection of T cell receptor beta chains follows, all from one sample in a study of T cell responses to AZD1222 COVID-19 vaccine. Measured with immunoSEQ multiplex PCR; TCRdb has only the in-frame clones, and not every one. This table holds about 120,000 clones, 87% found once. Source: peripheral blood, taken on day 0 of AZD1222 vaccination. These receptors were taken from an adult in good health. CDR3s include the opening cysteine and the closing phenylalanine or tryptophan. The D gene is left open where the match is weak. The size of a clone is reported for some rows only, either as once, few or many, or as a class for expanded clones.

TRBJ2-2,.,TRBV7-9,once,TGTGCCAGCAGCTTCTTGACAGGTGACACCGGGGAGCTGTTTTTT,CASSFLTGDTGELFF
TRBJ1-1,.,TRBV6-1,.,TGTGCCAGCAGTGAAGCCAAAGAACAGGCGCAAGCTTTCTTT,CASSEAKEQAQAFF
TRBJ1-3,TRBD1,TRBV9,.,TGTGCCAGCAGCGAGAATACAGGGGGCAGGGGAAACACCATATATTTT,CASSENTGGRGNTIYF
TRBJ2-2,.,TRBV7-2,.,TGTGCCAGCAGCTTAAATATTCACACCGGGGAGCTGTTTTTT,CASSLNIHTGELFF
TRBJ1-4,.,TRBV6-5,.,TGTGCCATCTCCCGGACGACTAATAAAGATGAAAAACTGTTTTTT,CAISRTTNKDEKLFF
TRBJ1-2,.,TRBV29-1,.,TGCAGCGTTGAGGGTTCGGGGGTTCAATATGGCTACACCTTC,CSVEGSGVQYGYTF
TRBJ1-2,.,TRBV2,once,TGTGCCAGCAGAGTACGTCGTGGCTACACCTTC,CASRVRRGYTF
TRBJ1-4,.,TRBV4-2,.,TGTGCCAGCAGCTCCGGACAGAAACTGTTTTTT,CASSSGQKLFF
TRBJ1-4,.,TRBV27,.,TGTGCCAGCAGTTTTTCTCGGGGGGCTCGGGAAAAACTGTTTTTT,CASSFSRGAREKLFF
TRBJ1-2,.,TRBV2,.,TGTGCCAGAAGCGGGGGGGGCAGCTATGGCTACACCTTC,CARSGGGSYGYTF
TRBJ2-7,.,TRBV3-1/TRBV3-2,.,TGTGCCAGCAGCCGTGATACCTCCTACGAGCAGTACTTC,CASSRDTSYEQYF